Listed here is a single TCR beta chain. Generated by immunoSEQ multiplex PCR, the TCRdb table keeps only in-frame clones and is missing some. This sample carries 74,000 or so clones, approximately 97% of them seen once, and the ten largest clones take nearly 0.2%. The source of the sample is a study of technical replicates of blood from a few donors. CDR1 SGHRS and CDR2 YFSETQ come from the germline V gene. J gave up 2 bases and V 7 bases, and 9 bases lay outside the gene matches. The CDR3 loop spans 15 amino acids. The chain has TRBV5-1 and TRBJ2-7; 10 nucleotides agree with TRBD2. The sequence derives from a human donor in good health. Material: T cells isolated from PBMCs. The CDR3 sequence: CASRAGLAKTYEQYF. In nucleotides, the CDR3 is TGCGCCAGCCGGGCGGGACTAGCGAAAACCTACGAGCAGTACTTC. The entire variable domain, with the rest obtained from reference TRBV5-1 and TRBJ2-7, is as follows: KAGVTQTPRYLIKTRGQQVTLSCSPISGHRSVSWYQQTPGQGLQFLFEYFSETQRNKGNFPGRFSGRQFSNSRSEMNVSTLELGDSALYLCASRAGLAKTYEQYFGPGTRLTVT.